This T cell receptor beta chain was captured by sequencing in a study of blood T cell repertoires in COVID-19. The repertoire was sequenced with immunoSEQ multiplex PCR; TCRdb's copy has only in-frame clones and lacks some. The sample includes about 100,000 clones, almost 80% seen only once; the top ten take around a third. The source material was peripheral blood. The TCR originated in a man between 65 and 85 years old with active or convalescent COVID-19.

In nucleotides, the CDR3 is TGTGCCAGCAGGAAACAGGGGGCGCCGGAGCAGTTCTTC. Encoded protein: CASRKQGAPEQFF. This chain links TRBV2 with TRBJ2-1; 9 nucleotides agree with TRBD1. Germline trimming cut 6 bases from V and 10 bases from J; bases unmatched to any gene: 7. The CDR3 totals 13 residues. The V gene's germline CDR1 is SNHLY and CDR2 FYNNEI.